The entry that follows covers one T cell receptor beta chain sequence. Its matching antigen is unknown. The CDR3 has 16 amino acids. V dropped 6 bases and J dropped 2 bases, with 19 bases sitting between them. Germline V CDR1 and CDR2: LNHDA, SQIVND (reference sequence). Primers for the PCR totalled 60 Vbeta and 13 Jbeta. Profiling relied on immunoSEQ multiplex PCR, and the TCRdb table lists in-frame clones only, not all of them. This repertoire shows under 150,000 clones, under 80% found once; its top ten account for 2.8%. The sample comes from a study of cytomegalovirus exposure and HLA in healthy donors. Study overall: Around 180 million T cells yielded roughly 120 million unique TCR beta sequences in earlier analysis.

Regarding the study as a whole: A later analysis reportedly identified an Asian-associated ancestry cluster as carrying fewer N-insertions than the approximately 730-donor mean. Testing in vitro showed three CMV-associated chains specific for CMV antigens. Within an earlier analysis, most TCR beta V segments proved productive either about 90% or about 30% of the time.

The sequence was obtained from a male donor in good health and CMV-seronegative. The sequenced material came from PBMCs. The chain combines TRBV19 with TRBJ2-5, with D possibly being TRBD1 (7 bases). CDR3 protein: CASSLDRGTDQETQYF. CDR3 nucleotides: TGTGCCAGTAGCCTCGACCGGGGGACAGATCAAGAGACCCAGTACTTC. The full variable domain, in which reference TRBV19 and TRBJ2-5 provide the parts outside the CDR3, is DGGITQSPKYLFRKEGQNVTLSCEQNLNHDAMYWYRQDPGQGLRLIYYSQIVNDFQKGDIAEGYSVSREKKESFPLTVTSAQKNPTAFYLCASSLDRGTDQETQYFGPGTRLLVL.